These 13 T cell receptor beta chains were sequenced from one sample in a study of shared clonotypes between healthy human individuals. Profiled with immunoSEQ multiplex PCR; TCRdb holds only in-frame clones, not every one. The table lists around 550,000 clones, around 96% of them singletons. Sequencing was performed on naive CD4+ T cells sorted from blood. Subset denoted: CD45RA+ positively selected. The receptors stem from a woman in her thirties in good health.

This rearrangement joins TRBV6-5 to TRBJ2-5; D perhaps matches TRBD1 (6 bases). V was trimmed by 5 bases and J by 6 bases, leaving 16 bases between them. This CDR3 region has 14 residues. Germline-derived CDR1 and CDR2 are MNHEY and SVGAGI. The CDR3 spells CASSIAPGEQTQYF. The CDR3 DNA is TGTGCCAGCAGTATCGCCCCAGGGGAACAGACCCAGTACTTC.

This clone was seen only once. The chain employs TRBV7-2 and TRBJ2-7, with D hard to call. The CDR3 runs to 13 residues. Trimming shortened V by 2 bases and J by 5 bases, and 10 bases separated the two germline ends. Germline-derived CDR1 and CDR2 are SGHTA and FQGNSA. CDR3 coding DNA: TGTGCCAGCAGCTTACCGGCCTTGAACGAGCAGTACTTC. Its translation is CASSLPALNEQYF.

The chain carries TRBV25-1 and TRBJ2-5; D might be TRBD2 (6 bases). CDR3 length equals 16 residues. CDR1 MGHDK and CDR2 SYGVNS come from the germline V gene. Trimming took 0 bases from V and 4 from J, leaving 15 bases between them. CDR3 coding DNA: TGTGCCAGCAGTGAATACCGTCTATCGGAGGGAGAGACCCAGTACTTC. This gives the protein CASSEYRLSEGETQYF.

The CDR3 is CASSFQGRRTDTQYF. CDR3 nucleotide sequence: TGCGCCAGCAGCTTTCAGGGCAGGCGCACAGATACGCAGTATTTT. The J gene is TRBJ2-3, the V gene TRBV5-1; possibly TRBD1 for D (5 bases). This CDR3 has 15 amino acids. In germline, CDR1 is SGHRS, CDR2 YFSETQ. Trimming cost V 2 bases and J 1 base, with 11 bases left between them.

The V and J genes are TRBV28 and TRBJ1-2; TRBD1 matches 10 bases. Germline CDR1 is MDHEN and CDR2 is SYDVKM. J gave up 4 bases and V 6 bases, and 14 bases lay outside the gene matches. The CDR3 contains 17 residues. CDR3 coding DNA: TGTGCCAGCAGAGCCTGGGGGACAGGGGTTCTCTCCTATGGCTACACCTTC. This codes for CASRAWGTGVLSYGYTF.

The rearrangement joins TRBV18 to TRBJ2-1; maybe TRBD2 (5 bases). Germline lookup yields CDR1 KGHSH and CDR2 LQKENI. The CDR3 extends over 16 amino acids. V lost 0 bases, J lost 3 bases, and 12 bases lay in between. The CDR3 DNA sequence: TGTGCCAGCTCACCACCGTCGAGGGCGGTCTACAATGAGCAGTTCTTC. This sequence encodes CASSPPSRAVYNEQFF.

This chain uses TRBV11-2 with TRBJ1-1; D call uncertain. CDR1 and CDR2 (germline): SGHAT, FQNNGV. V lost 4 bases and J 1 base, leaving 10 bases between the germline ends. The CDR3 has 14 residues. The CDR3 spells CASSWGVGNTEAFF. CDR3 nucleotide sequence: TGTGCCAGCAGCTGGGGAGTGGGGAACACTGAAGCTTTCTTT.

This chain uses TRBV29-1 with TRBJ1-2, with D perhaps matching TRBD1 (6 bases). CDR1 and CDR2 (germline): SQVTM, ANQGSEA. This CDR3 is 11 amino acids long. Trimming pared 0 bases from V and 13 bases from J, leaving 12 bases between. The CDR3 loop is CSVEDLQGSTF. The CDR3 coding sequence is TGCAGCGTTGAAGATCTGCAGGGGTCCACCTTC.

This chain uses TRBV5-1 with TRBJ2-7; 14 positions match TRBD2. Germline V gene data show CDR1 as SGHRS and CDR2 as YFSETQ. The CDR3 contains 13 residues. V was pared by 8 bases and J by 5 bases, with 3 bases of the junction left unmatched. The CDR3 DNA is TGCGCCAGTCGACTAGCGGGAGGGAACGAGCAGTACTTC. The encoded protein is CASRLAGGNEQYF. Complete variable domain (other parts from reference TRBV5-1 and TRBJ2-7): KAGVTQTPRYLIKTRGQQVTLSCSPISGHRSVSWYQQTPGQGLQFLFEYFSETQRNKGNFPGRFSGRQFSNSRSEMNVSTLELGDSALYLCASRLAGGNEQYFGPGTRLTVT.

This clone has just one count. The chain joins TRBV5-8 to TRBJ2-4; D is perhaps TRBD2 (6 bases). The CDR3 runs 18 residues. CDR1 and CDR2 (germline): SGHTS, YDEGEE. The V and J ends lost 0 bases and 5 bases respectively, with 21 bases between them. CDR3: CASSLGLGGSSAQNIQYF. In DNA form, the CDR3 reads TGTGCCAGCAGCTTGGGTCTTGGTGGGTCTAGCGCCCAAAACATTCAGTACTTC. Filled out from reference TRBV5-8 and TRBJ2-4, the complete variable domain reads EAGVTQSPTHLIKTRGQQATLRCSPISGHTSVYWYQQALGLGLQFLLWYDEGEERNRGNFPPRFSGRQFPNYSSELNVNALELEDSALYLCASSLGLGGSSAQNIQYFGAGTRLSVL.

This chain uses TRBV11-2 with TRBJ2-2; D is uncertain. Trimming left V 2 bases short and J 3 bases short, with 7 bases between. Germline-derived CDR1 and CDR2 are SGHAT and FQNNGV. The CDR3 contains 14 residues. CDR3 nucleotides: TGTGCCAGCAGCTTAAGTGGAGACACCGGGGAGCTGTTTTTT. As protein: CASSLSGDTGELFF.

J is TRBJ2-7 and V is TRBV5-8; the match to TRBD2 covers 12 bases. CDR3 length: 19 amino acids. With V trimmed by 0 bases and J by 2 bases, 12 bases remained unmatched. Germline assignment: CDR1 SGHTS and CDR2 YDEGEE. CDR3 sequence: CASSLGSASGRARPYEQYF. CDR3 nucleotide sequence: TGTGCCAGCAGCTTGGGGAGTGCTAGCGGGAGGGCCCGCCCCTACGAGCAGTACTTC.

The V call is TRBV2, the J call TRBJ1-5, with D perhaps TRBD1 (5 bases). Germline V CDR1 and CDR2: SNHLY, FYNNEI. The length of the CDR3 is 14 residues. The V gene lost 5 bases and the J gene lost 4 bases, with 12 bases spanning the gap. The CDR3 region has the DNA TGTGCCAGCAGTAGTAACGGGGGGAATCAGCCCCAGCATTTT. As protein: CASSSNGGNQPQHF.